These 29 T cell receptor beta chains originate from one sample sequenced in a study of CD8+CD57+ T cells in acquired aplastic anemia. According to the study, genomic DNA was the template for TCR beta VDJ and CDR3 profiling. TCRdb reprocessed the reads via MiXCR and lists one record per CDR3 protein. The sample lists some 170,000 distinct CDR3 sequences, approximately 43% occurring once. Sequencing used sorted CD4+, CD8+, or CD8+CD57+ T cells (not recorded which) from PBMCs. The receptors derive from a human donor in good health.

The V gene is TRBV20-1, the J gene TRBJ1-4, with 9 bases that match TRBD1. CDR3 length: 14 amino acids. From germline, CDR1 is DFQATT and CDR2 SNEGSKA (reference sequence). V lost 0 bases, J lost 7 bases, and 3 bases stayed unmatched. CDR3 sequence (DNA): TGCAGTGCTAGAGATACAGGGGGCTCTGAAAAACTGTTTTTT. Translating gives CSARDTGGSEKLFF.

The chain couples TRBV28 to TRBJ2-1; TRBD2 matches at 7 bases. CDR3 length: 15 residues. The germline CDR1 and CDR2 sequences are MDHEN and SYDVKM. The V and J ends lost 6 bases and 0 bases, in that order; junction bases with no gene match: 5. CDR3 bases: TGTGCCAGCAGACCCCCGGGGGGCTCCTACAATGAGCAGTTCTTC. Protein: CASRPPGGSYNEQFF.

As for this clonotype: A read error may account for a junction end that differs from germline. V usage is TRBV19 and J usage is TRBJ1-1, with D perhaps matching TRBD1 (6 bases). CDR3 size: 14 residues. Germline-derived CDR1 and CDR2 are LNHDA and SQIVND (reference sequence). The CDR3 here is CASSLDRWNTEAFF. DNA of the CDR3: TGTGCCAGTAGTTTAGACAGGTGGAACACTGAAGCTTTCTTT.

Only one count was recorded for this clonotype. One end of the junction does not line up with germline, which may come from a read error. The rearrangement links TRBV2 to TRBJ2-5, with TRBD1 as a possible D gene (6 bases). The DNA end lines up better with TRBJ2-7; the J call may be wrong. CDR1 is SNHLY, CDR2 FYNNEI, per germline. There are 14 residues in the CDR3. The chain's CDR3 is CSSSQGTGTYEQYF. CDR3 in DNA: TGTTCCAGCAGTCAAGGTACAGGGACCTACGAGCAGTACTTC.

This clonotype has at least ten counts. CDR3 protein: CASSLGGWNQPQHF. As DNA, the CDR3 is TGTGCCAGCAGCTTGGGGGGGTGGAATCAGCCCCAGCATTTT. V usage is TRBV5-5 and J usage is TRBJ1-5; tentative D call: TRBD1 (5 bases). With 0 bases removed from V and 4 bases from J, the gap between germline ends came to 8 bases. This CDR3 is 14 amino acids long. Per the germline V gene, CDR1 is SGHKS and CDR2 is YYEKEE (reference sequence).

The rearrangement uses TRBV11-2 and TRBJ1-6; possibly TRBD1 for D (6 bases). V was shortened by 0 bases and J by 2 bases, with 11 bases between the two germline ends. This CDR3 contains 17 residues. CDR1 is SGHAT, CDR2 FQNNGV, per germline. CDR3 in amino acids: CASSLDSGAPYNSPLHF. CDR3 in DNA: TGTGCCAGCAGCTTAGACTCAGGGGCACCCTATAATTCACCCCTCCACTTT.

This clonotype was counted at least ten times. The chain couples TRBV25-1 to TRBJ2-7; weak D call: TRBD2 (6 bases). Germline CDR1 and CDR2: MGHDK and SYGVNS. Deletions cut 7 bases from V and 3 bases from J, with 16 bases between. The CDR3 has 14 amino acids. The CDR3 DNA sequence: TGTGCCAGCAACGGAGCTTTTAGCGGCTACGAGCAGTACTTC. This sequence encodes CASNGAFSGYEQYF.

A word on this clonotype: The junction shows a germline mismatch at one end, possibly a read error. V is TRBV7-9 and J is TRBJ1-1; D remains unclear. Germline-derived CDR1 and CDR2 are SEHNR and FQNEAQ (reference sequence). The CDR3 extends over 11 amino acids. CDR3 region: CASSLTVEAFF. The CDR3 nucleotides read TGTGCCAGCAGCTTGACTGTTGAAGCCTTCTTT.

The rearrangement uses TRBV24-1 and TRBJ2-3; 7 bases line up with TRBD2. Germline V lookup: CDR1 KGHDR, CDR2 SFDVKD. V lost 3 bases, J lost 5 bases, and 10 bases stayed unmatched. This CDR3 contains 16 residues. CDR3 bases: TGTGCCACCAGTGATCCCCGGGGAGGGGTTAAAGATACGCAGTATTTT. This translates into CATSDPRGGVKDTQYF.

This clonotype occurred many times. The chain carries TRBV6-1 and TRBJ1-2, with 12 bases that match TRBD1. CDR1 and CDR2 from the germline V gene are MNHNS and SASEGT. The CDR3 is 17 amino acids. J lost 1 base, V lost 6 bases, and 9 bases had no gene match. CDR3 sequence: CASRTGTGGFVNYGYTF. CDR3 in DNA: TGTGCCAGCAGGACCGGGACAGGGGGCTTTGTTAACTATGGCTACACCTTC.

V and J are TRBV9 and TRBJ1-3; possibly TRBD1 for D (5 bases). Germline lookup yields CDR1 SGDLS and CDR2 YYNGEE. This CDR3 is 12 amino acids long. With 0 bases removed from V and 9 bases from J, the gap between germline ends came to 7 bases. The CDR3 DNA is TGTGCCAGCAGCGTAGACGGGGCCACCATATATTTT. It specifies CASSVDGATIYF.

In its sample, this clonotype was seen many times. The V gene is TRBV5-1, the J gene TRBJ2-2; no clear D. V was trimmed by 2 bases and J by 7 bases, leaving 15 bases between them. CDR1 and CDR2 (germline): SGHRS, YFSETQ. The CDR3 loop spans 15 amino acids. The CDR3 region is CASSFILGNNGELFF. The CDR3 nucleotides read TGCGCCAGCAGCTTTATATTGGGTAATAACGGGGAGCTGTTTTTT.

Comment on this clonotype: A much larger clone lies one base from this, so it may be a read error. V is TRBV4-2 and J is TRBJ1-1, with 7 bases fitting TRBD1. Trimming at V came to 0 bases and at J to 4 bases, leaving 5 bases not matched to a gene. The CDR3 length is 15 residues. The germline gives CDR1 LGHNA, CDR2 YNFKEQ. The CDR3 region has the DNA TGTGCCAGCAGCCAAGAGGGGACAGTGAGCACTGAAGCTTTCTTT. It translates to CASSQEGTVSTEAFF.

This clonotype was picked up a small number of times. This chain uses TRBV10-3 with TRBJ1-1; D unclear. The germline V gene has CDR1 ENHRY and CDR2 SYGVKD. The CDR3 has 11 residues. V was cut by 4 bases and J by 4 bases, with 4 bases left in between. The CDR3 sequence: CAISAGTEAFF. The CDR3 nucleotides are TGTGCCATCAGTGCTGGCACTGAAGCTTTCTTT.

This rearrangement joins TRBV19 to TRBJ2-6; D gene uncertain. The CDR3 loop spans 10 amino acids. CDR1 is LNHDA, CDR2 SQIVND, per germline (reference sequence). The V end was cut by 11 bases, the J end by 1 base, with 0 bases between. The DNA for the CDR3 is TGTGCCTCTGGGGCCAACGTCCTGACTTTC. Protein: CASGANVLTF.

In its sample, this clonotype was seen once. The chain joins TRBV10-1 to TRBJ2-5, with no clear D. Germline CDR1 reads WNHNN; CDR2 reads SYGVQD (reference sequence). V lost 1 base and J lost 10, with 7 bases in between. This CDR3 is built from 11 residues. The CDR3 region is CASSEYMGQYF. The CDR3 nucleotides read TGCGCCAGCAGTGAGTATATGGGCCAGTACTTC.

The chain recombines TRBV7-2 with TRBJ2-5; no firm D call. This CDR3 region has 14 residues. Germline V gives CDR1 SGHTA, CDR2 FQGNSA. The germline V and J ends were trimmed by 1 base and 1 base, with 7 bases remaining between them. CDR3 amino acids: CASSLEVGQETQYF. The CDR3 nucleotides are TGTGCCAGCAGCTTAGAGGTGGGCCAAGAGACCCAGTACTTC.

This clonotype has a handful of counts. This sequence joins TRBV6-5 and TRBJ1-4; tentatively, D is TRBD1 (6 bases). V was pared by 2 bases and J by 2 bases, with 9 bases between. CDR1 and CDR2 from the germline V gene are MNHEY and SVGAGI. The CDR3 has 15 residues. The CDR3 nucleotides read TGTGCCAGCAGTTACGAACAGGGCACTAATGAAAAACTGTTTTTT. Protein sequence: CASSYEQGTNEKLFF.

Only a few counts were recorded for this clonotype. CDR3 DNA sequence: TGCGCCAGCAGCTTGACAGAGTACGATTCACCCCTCCACTTT. Its protein is CASSLTEYDSPLHF. The chain carries TRBV5-1 and TRBJ1-6; D unresolved. From germline, CDR1 is SGHRS and CDR2 YFSETQ. The germline V and J ends were trimmed by 1 base and 8 bases, with 10 bases remaining between them. CDR3 length equals 14 residues. Full variable domain (outside the CDR3, taken from reference TRBV5-1 and TRBJ1-6): KAGVTQTPRYLIKTRGQQVTLSCSPISGHRSVSWYQQTPGQGLQFLFEYFSETQRNKGNFPGRFSGRQFSNSRSEMNVSTLELGDSALYLCASSLTEYDSPLHFGNGTRLTVT.

The chain has TRBV30 and TRBJ2-1, with D maybe TRBD1 (6 bases). This CDR3 comprises 14 residues. The V end lost 4 bases, the J end lost 8 bases, and 18 bases lay between the germline ends. Looked up from germline, CDR1 is GTSNPN and CDR2 is SVGIG (reference sequence). CDR3 residues: CAWMRDTKFHEQFF. DNA of the CDR3: TGTGCCTGGATGAGGGACACCAAATTCCATGAGCAGTTCTTC.

The chain couples TRBV7-2 to TRBJ2-5; 11 nucleotides align to TRBD2. Losses at the gene ends were 7 bases for V and 3 bases for J; bases not matched to a gene: 4. Germline-derived CDR1 and CDR2 are SGHTA and FQGNSA. This CDR3 contains 14 residues. Written as DNA, the CDR3 is TGTGCCAGCAAGTCACTAGCGGGGGAAGAGACCCAGTACTTC. Translation gives CASKSLAGEETQYF.

The sample holds many counts of this clonotype. V and J are TRBV7-6 and TRBJ2-2, with D perhaps matching TRBD1 (5 bases). This CDR3 is built from 13 residues. Germline V gives CDR1 SGHVS, CDR2 FNYEAQ. Deletions cut 2 bases from V and 5 bases from J, with 6 bases between. The CDR3 is CASSLSGTGELFF. Written as DNA, the CDR3 is TGTGCCAGCAGCTTATCAGGGACCGGGGAGCTGTTTTTT.

The chain employs TRBV14 and TRBJ2-3; D may be TRBD1 (5 bases). Germline V gene sequence: CDR1 SGHDN, CDR2 FVKESK. Trimming took 3 bases from V and 0 from J, leaving 10 bases between them. The CDR3 is 15 residues long. CDR3 region: CASSHRTPSTDTQYF. The CDR3 DNA reads TGTGCCAGCAGCCATCGGACACCTAGCACAGATACGCAGTATTTT.

This chain links TRBV20-1 with TRBJ2-3; TRBD2 matches at 12 bases. V shed 6 bases, J shed 0 bases, and the junction held 7 bases outside the gene matches. The germline CDR1 and CDR2 sequences are DFQATT and SNEGSKA (reference sequence). The CDR3 covers 16 residues. CDR3 DNA: TGCAGTGCCAGACTAGCGGGAGAGGGTAGCACAGATACGCAGTATTTT. Translation gives CSARLAGEGSTDTQYF.

This clonotype was recorded many times. The chain recombines TRBV6-5 with TRBJ2-4; possibly TRBD2 for D (6 bases). Germline CDR1 and CDR2: MNHEY and SVGAGI. This CDR3 comprises 14 residues. The V end lost 7 bases, the J end lost 0 bases, and 10 bases lay between the germline ends. The CDR3 sequence is CASTGGLAKNIQYF. In DNA, the CDR3 is TGTGCCAGCACCGGAGGGCTAGCCAAAAACATTCAGTACTTC.

A word on this clonotype: One end of the junction is discordant with germline, which a read error may explain. The chain has TRBV7-2 and TRBJ1-5, with D unclear. This CDR3 comprises 11 residues. Germline CDR1 is SGHTA and CDR2 is FQGNSA. DNA for the CDR3: TGTGCCAGCAGCCTGAATCAGCCCCAGCGTTTT. Translation: CASSLNQPQRF.

As concerns this clonotype: A much larger clonotype is one base distant, so this may be a read error. V and J are TRBV4-1 and TRBJ1-2; 7 nucleotides match TRBD1. This CDR3 is built from 13 residues. Per the germline V gene, CDR1 is MGHRA and CDR2 is YSYEKL. As DNA, the CDR3 is TGCGCCGGCAGCCAAGACAGGGTCTTTGGCTACACCTTC. Its protein is CAGSQDRVFGYTF.

This clonotype came up once. The chain employs TRBV7-3 and TRBJ2-3; the match to TRBD2 covers 7 bases. This CDR3 has 14 amino acids. Per germline, CDR1 SGHTA and CDR2 FQGTGA. The J segment lost 2 bases and the V segment lost 3 bases, leaving 2 bases of the junction unmatched. CDR3 sequence reads: CASSLAGVTDTQYF. The DNA for the CDR3 is TGTGCCAGCAGCTTGGCGGGGGTCACAGATACGCAGTATTTT.

The V gene is TRBV12-3 or TRBV12-4, the J gene TRBJ2-7; perhaps TRBD2 as D (6 bases). This CDR3 has 12 amino acids. V shed 3 bases and J shed 6 bases, with 9 bases lying between them. In DNA, the CDR3 is TGTGCCAGCAGTTTTCAGGGAGGCGAGCAGTACTTC. Its protein is CASSFQGGEQYF.